These T cell receptor beta chains were read from a single sample in a study of healthy donors' naive CD4 and CD8 T cells. TCRdb re-derived calls from the reads in MiXCR, one entry per CDR3 protein. The sample shows some 190,000 distinct CDR3 sequences, 74% of them seen only once. The material sequenced was naive CD4+ and CD8+ T cells sorted from blood, pooled from several donors. These receptor sequences come from a pool of human donors in good health; the sample pools cells from several healthy donors. The CDR3 runs from the conserved cysteine through the conserved F or W. D genes are given only for firm matches. Size values are once, few and many counts, or a class for expanded clones, and some rows have none.

d_gene: -
abundance: -
v_gene: TRBV19
j_gene: TRBJ2-2
CDR3aa: CASNGGTNTGELFF
CDR3nt: TGTGCCAGTAACGGAGGTACTAACACCGGGGAGCTGTTTTTT

d_gene: -
abundance: -
v_gene: TRBV5-1
j_gene: TRBJ1-1
CDR3aa: CASSLGGMNTEAFF
CDR3nt: TGCGCCAGCAGCTTGGGAGGCATGAACACTGAAGCTTTCTTT

d_gene: -
abundance: -
v_gene: TRBV6-2/TRBV6-3
j_gene: TRBJ2-1
CDR3aa: CASSPPGLRAGPNEQFF
CDR3nt: TGTGCCAGCAGTCCCCCGGGACTCCGAGCGGGTCCCAATGAGCAGTTCTTC

d_gene: -
abundance: once
v_gene: TRBV6-2/TRBV6-3
j_gene: TRBJ2-7
CDR3aa: CASSQGQPSYEQYF
CDR3nt: TGTGCCAGCAGCCAAGGACAGCCCTCCTACGAGCAGTACTTC

d_gene: TRBD1
abundance: once
v_gene: TRBV29-1
j_gene: TRBJ2-2
CDR3aa: CSVEGGQGAGELFF
CDR3nt: TGCAGCGTTGAAGGGGGACAGGGGGCCGGGGAGCTGTTTTTT

d_gene: -
abundance: -
v_gene: TRBV7-2
j_gene: TRBJ2-5
CDR3aa: CASSLEQRQETQYF
CDR3nt: TGTGCCAGCAGCTTAGAACAAAGACAAGAGACCCAGTACTTC

d_gene: TRBD2
abundance: -
v_gene: TRBV29-1
j_gene: TRBJ2-3
CDR3aa: CSVERPSGATDTQYF
CDR3nt: TGCAGCGTTGAGCGGCCTAGCGGAGCCACAGATACGCAGTATTTT

d_gene: -
abundance: -
v_gene: TRBV29-1
j_gene: TRBJ2-1
CDR3aa: CSVESSSSYNEQFF
CDR3nt: TGCAGCGTTGAATCCTCGAGCTCCTACAATGAGCAGTTCTTC

d_gene: -
abundance: -
v_gene: TRBV6-5
j_gene: TRBJ2-1
CDR3aa: CASSYSIGPYNEQFF
CDR3nt: TGTGCCAGCAGTTACTCGATTGGCCCCTACAATGAGCAGTTCTTC

d_gene: -
abundance: -
v_gene: TRBV29-1
j_gene: TRBJ1-1
CDR3aa: CSASGVEAFF
CDR3nt: TGCAGTGCCTCAGGGGTTGAAGCTTTCTTT

d_gene: TRBD1
abundance: -
v_gene: TRBV19
j_gene: TRBJ1-1
CDR3aa: CASSAPRQGPTEAFF
CDR3nt: TGTGCCAGTAGTGCCCCGAGACAGGGCCCCACTGAAGCTTTCTTT

d_gene: -
abundance: -
v_gene: TRBV30
j_gene: TRBJ2-7
CDR3aa: CAWSYSTTLEQYF
CDR3nt: TGTGCCTGGAGCTACTCTACAACACTGGAGCAGTACTTC

d_gene: -
abundance: -
v_gene: TRBV29-1
j_gene: TRBJ2-7
CDR3aa: CSVGAHGTIYEQYF
CDR3nt: TGCAGCGTTGGAGCCCACGGGACGATCTACGAGCAGTACTTC

d_gene: -
abundance: -
v_gene: TRBV12-5
j_gene: TRBJ1-5
CDR3aa: CASGLLQGVGGLSNQPQHF
CDR3nt: TGTGCTAGTGGTTTGCTACAAGGGGTCGGAGGGTTGAGCAATCAGCCCCAGCATTTT

d_gene: TRBD1
abundance: -
v_gene: TRBV15
j_gene: TRBJ2-2
CDR3aa: CATSPQGYGELFF
CDR3nt: TGTGCCACCAGCCCACAGGGGTACGGGGAGCTGTTTTTT

d_gene: -
abundance: -
v_gene: TRBV19
j_gene: TRBJ2-1
CDR3aa: CASNEGGSYNEQFF
CDR3nt: TGTGCCAGTAATGAGGGCGGCTCCTACAATGAGCAGTTCTTC

d_gene: -
abundance: -
v_gene: TRBV27
j_gene: TRBJ2-7
CDR3aa: CASSWGREQYF
CDR3nt: TGTGCCAGCAGTTGGGGGCGGGAGCAGTACTTC

d_gene: -
abundance: -
v_gene: TRBV6-4
j_gene: TRBJ2-1
CDR3aa: CASSDSPLVGNEQFF
CDR3nt: TGTGCCAGCAGTGACTCCCCACTAGTGGGCAATGAGCAGTTCTTC

d_gene: -
abundance: once
v_gene: TRBV6-1
j_gene: TRBJ2-7
CDR3aa: CASSVQYDGSYEQYF
CDR3nt: TGTGCCAGCAGTGTCCAATATGACGGATCCTACGAGCAGTACTTC

d_gene: -
abundance: few
v_gene: TRBV29-1
j_gene: TRBJ1-2
CDR3aa: CSVEAGTGYGYTF
CDR3nt: TGCAGCGTTGAGGCAGGGACGGGCTATGGCTACACCTTC

d_gene: -
abundance: few
v_gene: TRBV18
j_gene: TRBJ2-5
CDR3aa: CASSPGAETQYF
CDR3nt: TGTGCCAGCTCACCGGGCGCGGAGACCCAGTACTTC

d_gene: -
abundance: -
v_gene: TRBV19
j_gene: TRBJ2-2
CDR3aa: CASSTRQEYTGELFF
CDR3nt: TGTGCCAGTAGTACGAGACAGGAGTACACCGGGGAGCTGTTTTTT

d_gene: TRBD2
abundance: -
v_gene: TRBV25-1
j_gene: TRBJ2-7
CDR3aa: CASLADYSYEQYF
CDR3nt: TGTGCCAGTCTAGCGGACTACTCCTACGAGCAGTACTTC

d_gene: TRBD2
abundance: -
v_gene: TRBV30
j_gene: TRBJ2-1
CDR3aa: CAWSPRGLAGEQFF
CDR3nt: TGTGCCTGGAGTCCCCGGGGACTAGCGGGCGAGCAGTTCTTC

d_gene: -
abundance: -
v_gene: TRBV27
j_gene: TRBJ2-1
CDR3aa: CASSLAGISYNEQFF
CDR3nt: TGTGCCAGCAGTTTAGCGGGCATCTCCTACAATGAGCAGTTCTTC

d_gene: TRBD1
abundance: -
v_gene: TRBV20-1
j_gene: TRBJ2-1
CDR3aa: CSAMGDRESWDEQFF
CDR3nt: TGCAGTGCTATGGGGGACAGGGAGTCTTGGGATGAGCAGTTCTTC